What follows is one TCR beta chain and its context. Its antigen is as yet unknown. TCRdb processed the 5' RACE reads again and assigns one entry to each CDR3 protein, with no DNA. The sample spans 350,000 to 400,000 distinct CDR3 sequences; the ten largest clones claim around 2.6%. The germline CDR1 and CDR2 sequences are MNHNS and SASEGT. The CDR3 extends over 14 amino acids. The data originate from a study of monozygotic twins with inflammatory bowel disease. Overall study findings and caveats: A single strong clonotype or signal linked to IBD was not supported.

The clonotype was recovered from a human donor with ulcerative colitis or Crohn's disease, or a healthy co-twin of an affected twin (not recorded which). Sequences were obtained from blood. This chain uses TRBV6-1 with TRBJ2-5. CDR3 sequence: CASSDRTVQETQYF.